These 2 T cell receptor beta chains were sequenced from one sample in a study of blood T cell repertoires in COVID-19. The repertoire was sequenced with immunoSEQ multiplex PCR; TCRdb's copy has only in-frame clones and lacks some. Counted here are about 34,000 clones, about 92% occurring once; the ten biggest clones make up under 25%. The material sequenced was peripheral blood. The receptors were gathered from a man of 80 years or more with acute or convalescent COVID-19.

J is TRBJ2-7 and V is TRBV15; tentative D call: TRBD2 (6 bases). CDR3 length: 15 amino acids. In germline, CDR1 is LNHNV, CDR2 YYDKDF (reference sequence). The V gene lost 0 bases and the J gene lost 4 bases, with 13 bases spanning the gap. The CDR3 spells CATSRDSGSYYEQYF. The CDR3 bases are TGTGCCACCAGCAGAGATTCCGGGAGCTATTACGAGCAGTACTTC.

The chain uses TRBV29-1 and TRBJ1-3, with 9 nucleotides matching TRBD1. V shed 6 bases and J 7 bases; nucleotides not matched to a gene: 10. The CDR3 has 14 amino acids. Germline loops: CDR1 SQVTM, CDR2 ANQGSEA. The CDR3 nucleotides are TGCAGCGTAGCGGCCGGGACAGGGAGGAACACCATATATTTT. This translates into CSVAAGTGRNTIYF. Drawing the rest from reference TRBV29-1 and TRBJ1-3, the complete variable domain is SAVISQKPSRDICQRGTSLTIQCQVDSQVTMMFWYRQQPGQSLTLIATANQGSEATYESGFVIDKFPISRPNLTFSTLTVSNMSPEDSSIYLCSVAAGTGRNTIYFGEGSWLTVV.